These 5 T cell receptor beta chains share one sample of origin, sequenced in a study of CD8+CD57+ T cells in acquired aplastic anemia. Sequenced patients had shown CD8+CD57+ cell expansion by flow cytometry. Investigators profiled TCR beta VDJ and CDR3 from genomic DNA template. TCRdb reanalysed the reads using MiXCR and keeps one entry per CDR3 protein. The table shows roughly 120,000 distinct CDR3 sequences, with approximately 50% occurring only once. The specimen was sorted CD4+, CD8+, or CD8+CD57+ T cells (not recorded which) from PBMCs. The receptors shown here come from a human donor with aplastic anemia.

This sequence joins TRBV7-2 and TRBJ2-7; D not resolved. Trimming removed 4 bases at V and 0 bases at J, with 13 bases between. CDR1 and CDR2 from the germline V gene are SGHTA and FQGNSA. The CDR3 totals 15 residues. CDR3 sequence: CASSSDGRLSYEQYF. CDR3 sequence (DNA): TGTGCCAGCAGCTCGGACGGAAGACTCTCCTACGAGCAGTACTTC.

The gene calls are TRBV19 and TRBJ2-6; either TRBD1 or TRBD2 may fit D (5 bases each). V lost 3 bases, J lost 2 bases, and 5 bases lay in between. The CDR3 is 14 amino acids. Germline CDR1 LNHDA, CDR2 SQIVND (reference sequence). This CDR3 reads CASSMGAGANVLTF. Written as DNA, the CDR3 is TGTGCCAGTAGTATGGGGGCTGGGGCCAACGTCCTGACTTTC.

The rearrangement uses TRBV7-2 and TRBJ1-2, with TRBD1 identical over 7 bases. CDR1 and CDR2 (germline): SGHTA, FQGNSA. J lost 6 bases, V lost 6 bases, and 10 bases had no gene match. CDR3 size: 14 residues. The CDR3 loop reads CASSSRDSGNGYTF. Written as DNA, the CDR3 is TGTGCCAGCAGTTCCCGGGACAGCGGGAATGGCTACACCTTC.

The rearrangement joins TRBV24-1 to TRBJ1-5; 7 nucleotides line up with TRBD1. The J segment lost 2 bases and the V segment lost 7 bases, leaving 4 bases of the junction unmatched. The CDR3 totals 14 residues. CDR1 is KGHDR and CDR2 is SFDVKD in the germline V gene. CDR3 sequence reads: CATSSGTGNQPQHF. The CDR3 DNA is TGTGCCACCAGCTCCGGGACAGGCAATCAGCCCCAGCATTTT.

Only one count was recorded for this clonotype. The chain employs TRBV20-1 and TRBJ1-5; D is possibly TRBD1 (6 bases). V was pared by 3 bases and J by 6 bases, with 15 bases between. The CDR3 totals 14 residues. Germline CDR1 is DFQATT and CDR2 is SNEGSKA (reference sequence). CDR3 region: CSARFGGAGQPQHF. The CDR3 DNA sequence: TGCAGTGCTAGGTTTGGGGGGGCTGGTCAGCCCCAGCATTTT.